These T cell receptor beta chains were read from a single sample in a study of cytomegalovirus exposure and HLA in healthy donors. The repertoire was sequenced with immunoSEQ multiplex PCR; TCRdb's copy has only in-frame clones and lacks some. The table has roughly 230,000 clones, about 92% seen once. The sequenced material came from PBMCs. The receptors stem from a woman in her twenties or thirties in good health and CMV-seronegative. CDR3s include the opening cysteine and the closing phenylalanine or tryptophan. A D gene is named only where the DNA matches it firmly. Not all rows give a size; the values are once, few, many and, for expanded clones, a class.

>TRBV28|TRBD1|NA|TRBJ1-1
CASSPIRTGNTEAFF
TGTGCCAGCAGCCCTATCAGGACAGGGAACACTGAAGCTTTCTTT
>TRBV29-1|NA|NA|TRBJ2-2
CSVELGAANTGELFF
TGCAGCGTTGAATTAGGGGCGGCGAACACCGGGGAGCTGTTTTTT
>TRBV9|NA|NA|TRBJ2-2
CASSVVPVGTGELFF
TGTGCCAGCAGCGTAGTCCCCGTGGGCACCGGGGAGCTGTTTTTT
>TRBV11-3|TRBD2|NA|TRBJ2-1
CASSSPRTSGGSGEQFF
TGTGCCAGCAGCTCCCCGAGGACTAGCGGGGGGTCAGGTGAGCAGTTCTTC
>TRBV7-6|TRBD1|NA|TRBJ2-3
CASSWDRTSTDTQYF
TGTGCCAGCAGCTGGGACAGGACTAGCACAGATACGCAGTATTTT
>TRBV4-3|NA|NA|TRBJ1-2
CASSQDRPRAFGYGYTF
TGCGCCAGCAGCCAAGATCGGCCCAGGGCATTTGGGTATGGCTACACCTTC
>TRBV7-8|TRBD2|NA|TRBJ2-1
CASSLAGGMINEQFF
TGTGCCAGCAGCTTAGCGGGAGGGATGATCAATGAGCAGTTCTTC
>TRBV6-1|NA|NA|TRBJ2-3
CASSDARTDTQYF
TGTGCCAGCAGTGACGCGCGGACAGATACGCAGTATTTT
>TRBV18|NA|NA|TRBJ2-3
CASSPLGSQQTTGDTQYF
TGTGCCAGCTCACCACTCGGGTCACAGCAGACAACAGGGGATACGCAGTATTTT
>TRBV5-8|TRBD1|few|TRBJ2-2
CASSSGTGNTGELFF
TGTGCCAGCAGCTCCGGGACAGGGAACACCGGGGAGCTGTTTTTT
>TRBV4-3|TRBD1|few|TRBJ2-7
CASSQQSTGASYEQYF
TGCGCCAGCAGCCAACAATCGACAGGGGCTTCCTACGAGCAGTACTTC
>TRBV11-3|TRBD2|NA|TRBJ2-1
CASSLDLAGVAYNEQFF
TGTGCCAGCAGCTTAGATCTAGCGGGAGTAGCCTACAATGAGCAGTTCTTC
>TRBV4-3|NA|NA|TRBJ2-3
CASSRDITGTDTQYF
TGCGCCAGCAGCCGAGACATTACCGGCACAGATACGCAGTATTTT
>TRBV14|NA|NA|TRBJ2-2
CASSQQPYTGELFF
TGTGCCAGCAGCCAACAGCCGTACACCGGGGAGCTGTTTTTT
>TRBV11-2|NA|NA|TRBJ2-7
CASSSISRGRGISYEQYF
TGTGCCAGCAGCTCAATTTCGCGGGGTCGCGGGATCTCCTACGAGCAGTACTTC
>TRBV4-3|NA|NA|TRBJ2-7
CASSQDPVGTAYEQYF
TGCGCCAGCAGCCAAGATCCCGTAGGGACTGCCTACGAGCAGTACTTC
>TRBV29-1|TRBD1|NA|TRBJ1-1
CSADRGVNTEAFF
TGCAGCGCGGACAGGGGTGTGAACACTGAAGCTTTCTTT
>TRBV7-3|TRBD2|NA|TRBJ2-2
CASSVHRTSGSKNTGELFF
TGTGCCAGCAGCGTTCACCGGACTAGCGGGAGTAAGAACACCGGGGAGCTGTTTTTT
>TRBV27|TRBD2|NA|TRBJ2-1
CASSLRASGISNEQFF
TGTGCCAGCAGTTTACGGGCTAGCGGGATCTCGAATGAGCAGTTCTTC
>TRBV4-1|NA|once|TRBJ1-1
CASSQVVWDPNTEAFF
TGCGCCAGCAGCCAAGTCGTCTGGGATCCGAACACTGAAGCTTTCTTT
>TRBV11-3|TRBD2|NA|TRBJ2-7
CASSLVGGSRSYEQYF
TGTGCCAGCAGCTTAGTGGGCGGGAGTCGGTCCTACGAGCAGTACTTC
>TRBV7-2|NA|NA|TRBJ2-3
CASSSQSTDTQYF
TGTGCCAGCAGCTCACAAAGCACAGATACGCAGTATTTT
>TRBV28|NA|NA|TRBJ2-7
CASSRDLLGYEQYF
TGTGCCAGCAGCAGGGACCTACTGGGCTACGAGCAGTACTTC
>TRBV2|TRBD1|NA|TRBJ2-1
CASSFDRGGPNEQFF
TGTGCCAGCAGTTTCGACAGGGGTGGCCCCAATGAGCAGTTCTTC
>TRBV2|TRBD2|NA|TRBJ2-7
CASSEAPSGAYEQYF
TGTGCCAGCAGTGAAGCGCCTAGCGGGGCCTACGAGCAGTACTTC
>TRBV15|NA|NA|TRBJ1-5
CATSRERRTEKSYSNQPQHF
TGTGCCACCAGCAGAGAACGGAGGACAGAGAAAAGTTATAGCAATCAGCCCCAGCATTTT